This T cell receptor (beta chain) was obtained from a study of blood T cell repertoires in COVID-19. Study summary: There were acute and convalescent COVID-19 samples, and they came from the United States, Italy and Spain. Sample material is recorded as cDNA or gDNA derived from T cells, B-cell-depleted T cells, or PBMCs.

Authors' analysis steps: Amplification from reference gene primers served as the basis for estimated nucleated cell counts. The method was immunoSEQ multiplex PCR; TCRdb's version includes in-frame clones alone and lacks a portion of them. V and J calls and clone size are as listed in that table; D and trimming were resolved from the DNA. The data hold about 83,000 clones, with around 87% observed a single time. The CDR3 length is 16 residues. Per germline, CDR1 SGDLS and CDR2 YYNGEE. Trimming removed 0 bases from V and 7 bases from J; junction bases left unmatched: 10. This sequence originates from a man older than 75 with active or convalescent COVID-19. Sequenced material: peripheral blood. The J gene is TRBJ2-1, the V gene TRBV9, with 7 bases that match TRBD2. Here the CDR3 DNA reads TGTGCCAGCAGCGTAGGGCGCGGGAGCTTTTCAAATGAGCAGTTCTTC. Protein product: CASSVGRGSFSNEQFF. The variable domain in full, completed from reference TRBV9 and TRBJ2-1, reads DSGVTQTPKHLITATGQRVTLRCSPRSGDLSVYWYQQSLDQGLQFLIQYYNGEERAKGNILERFSAQQFPDLHSELNLSSLELGDSALYFCASSVGRGSFSNEQFFGPGTRLTVL.